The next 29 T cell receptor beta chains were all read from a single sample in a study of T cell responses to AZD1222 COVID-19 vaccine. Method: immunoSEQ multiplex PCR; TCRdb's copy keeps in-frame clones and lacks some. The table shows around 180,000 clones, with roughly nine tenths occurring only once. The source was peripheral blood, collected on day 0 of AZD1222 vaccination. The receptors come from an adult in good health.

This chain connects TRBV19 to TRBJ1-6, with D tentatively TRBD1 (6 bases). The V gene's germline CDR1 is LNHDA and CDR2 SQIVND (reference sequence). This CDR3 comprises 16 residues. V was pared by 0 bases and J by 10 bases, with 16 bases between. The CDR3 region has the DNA TGTGCCAGTAGTATAGATCGTCGGCAGGGGAGATCACCCCTCCACTTT. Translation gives CASSIDRRQGRSPLHF.

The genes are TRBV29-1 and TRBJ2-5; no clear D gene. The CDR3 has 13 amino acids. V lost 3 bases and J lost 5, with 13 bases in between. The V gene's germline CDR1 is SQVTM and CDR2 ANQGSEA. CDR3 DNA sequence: TGCAGCGTTGAGAGACGGCTAGTTGAGACCCAGTACTTC. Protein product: CSVERRLVETQYF.

CDR3: CASTHLTCPALFF. In DNA, the CDR3 is TGTGCCAGCACTCATCTGACTTGCCCGGCGCTGTTCTTC. The chain couples TRBV21-1 to TRBJ2-1; whether TRBD2, the table's D call, matches the DNA was not checked. TRBV21-1 is marked as a pseudogene. The CDR3 is 13 residues long.

The CDR3 spells CASSPSRGEQYF. The CDR3 DNA follows: TGTGCCAGCAGCCCCTCTAGGGGCGAGCAGTACTTC. This sequence joins TRBV5-4 and TRBJ2-7, with TRBD1 as a possible D gene (5 bases). Trimming shortened V by 4 bases and J by 6 bases, and 11 bases separated the two germline ends. Germline V gene data show CDR1 as SGHNT and CDR2 as YYREEE (reference sequence). The CDR3 runs to 12 residues.

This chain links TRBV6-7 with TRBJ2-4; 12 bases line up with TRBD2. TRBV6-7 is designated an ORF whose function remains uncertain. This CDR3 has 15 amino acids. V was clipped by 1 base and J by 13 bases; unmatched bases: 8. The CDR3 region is CASSYWTSGDHTQYF. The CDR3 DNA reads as TGTGCCAGCAGTTACTGGACTAGCGGGGACCACACACAGTACTTC.

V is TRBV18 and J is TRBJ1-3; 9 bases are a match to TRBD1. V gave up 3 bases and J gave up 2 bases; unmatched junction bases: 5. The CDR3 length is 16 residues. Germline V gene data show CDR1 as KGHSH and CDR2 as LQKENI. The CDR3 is CASSPGQGRTGNTIYF. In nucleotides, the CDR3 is TGTGCCAGCTCACCGGGACAGGGACGAACTGGAAACACCATATATTTT.

The CDR3 loop is CASSDHGRWGNGYTF. DNA of the CDR3: TGTGCCAGCAGTGATCACGGACGGTGGGGAAATGGCTACACCTTC. J is TRBJ1-2 and V is TRBV25-1, with no clear D. The V gene lost 3 bases and the J gene lost 6 bases, with 17 bases spanning the gap. Per germline, CDR1 MGHDK and CDR2 SYGVNS. This CDR3 comprises 15 residues.

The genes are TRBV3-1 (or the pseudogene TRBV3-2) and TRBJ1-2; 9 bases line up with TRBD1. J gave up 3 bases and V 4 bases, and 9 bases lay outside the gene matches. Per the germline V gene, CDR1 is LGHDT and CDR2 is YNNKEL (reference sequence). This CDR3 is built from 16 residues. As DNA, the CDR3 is TGTGCCAGCAGCCTTGGACAGGGGCTTGACGACTATGGCTACACCTTC. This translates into CASSLGQGLDDYGYTF.

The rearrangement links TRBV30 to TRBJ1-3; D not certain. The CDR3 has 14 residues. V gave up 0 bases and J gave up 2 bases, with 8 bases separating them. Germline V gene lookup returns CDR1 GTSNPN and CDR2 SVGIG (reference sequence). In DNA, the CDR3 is TGTGCCTGGAGTGTACAGCTTACTGGAAACACCATATATTTT. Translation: CAWSVQLTGNTIYF.

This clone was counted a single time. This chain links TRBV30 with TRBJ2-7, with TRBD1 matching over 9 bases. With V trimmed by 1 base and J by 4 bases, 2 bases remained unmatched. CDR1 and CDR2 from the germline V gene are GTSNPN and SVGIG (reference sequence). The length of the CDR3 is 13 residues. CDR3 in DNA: TGTGCCTGGAGTGGACAGGGGGGGTACGAGCAGTACTTC. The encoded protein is CAWSGQGGYEQYF.

The CDR3 loop is CASSLGARQIYNSPLHF. CDR3 nucleotide sequence: TGTGCCAGCAGCCTCGGGGCTAGACAGATCTATAATTCACCCCTCCACTTT. The chain links TRBV28 to TRBJ1-6; the D gene is possibly TRBD1 (5 bases). The CDR3 extends over 17 amino acids. The germline V gene encodes CDR1 MDHEN and CDR2 SYDVKM. V lost 6 bases, J lost 3 bases, and 18 bases lay in between.

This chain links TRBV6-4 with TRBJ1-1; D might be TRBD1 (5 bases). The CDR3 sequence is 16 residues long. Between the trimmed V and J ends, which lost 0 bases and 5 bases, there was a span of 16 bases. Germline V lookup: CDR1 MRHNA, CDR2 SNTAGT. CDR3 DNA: TGTGCCAGCAGTGACTCTCGGGGGTGCGGAACAACTGAAGCTTTCTTT. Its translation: CASSDSRGCGTTEAFF.

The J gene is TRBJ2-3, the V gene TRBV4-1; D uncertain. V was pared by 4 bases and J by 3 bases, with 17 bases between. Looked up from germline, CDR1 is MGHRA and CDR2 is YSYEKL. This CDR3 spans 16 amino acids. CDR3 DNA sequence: TGCGCCAGCAGCCTCCAGGTAGGGCTACAAACAGATACGCAGTATTTT. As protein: CASSLQVGLQTDTQYF.

The CDR3 DNA sequence: TGTGCCAGCAGTTACTCGGGGGGAGGGAACACTGAAGCTTTCTTT. Its protein is CASSYSGGGNTEAFF. The V gene is TRBV6-5, the J gene TRBJ1-1; D is possibly TRBD1 (5 bases). The germline CDR1 and CDR2 sequences are MNHEY and SVGAGI. The CDR3 is 15 residues long. With 0 bases removed from V and 1 base from J, the gap between germline ends came to 9 bases.

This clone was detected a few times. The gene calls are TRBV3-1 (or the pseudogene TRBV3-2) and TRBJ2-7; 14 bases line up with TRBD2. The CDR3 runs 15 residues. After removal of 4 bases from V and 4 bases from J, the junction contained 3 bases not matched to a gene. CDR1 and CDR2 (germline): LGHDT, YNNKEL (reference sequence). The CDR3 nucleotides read TGTGCCAGCAGCCCCCGGACTAGCGGGGGGTACGAGCAGTACTTC. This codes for CASSPRTSGGYEQYF.

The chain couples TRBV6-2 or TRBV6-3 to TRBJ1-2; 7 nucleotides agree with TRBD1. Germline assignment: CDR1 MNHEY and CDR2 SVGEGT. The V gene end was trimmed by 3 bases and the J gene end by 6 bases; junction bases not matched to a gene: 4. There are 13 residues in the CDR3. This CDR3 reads CASSYGQVNGYTF. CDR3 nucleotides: TGTGCCAGCAGTTATGGACAGGTCAATGGCTACACCTTC.

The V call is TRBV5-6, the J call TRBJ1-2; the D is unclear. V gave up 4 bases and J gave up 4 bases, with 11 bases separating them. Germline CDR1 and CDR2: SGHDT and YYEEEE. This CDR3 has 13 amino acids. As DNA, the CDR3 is TGTGCCAGCAGCCTCAAACACCTCTATGGCTACACCTTC. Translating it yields CASSLKHLYGYTF.

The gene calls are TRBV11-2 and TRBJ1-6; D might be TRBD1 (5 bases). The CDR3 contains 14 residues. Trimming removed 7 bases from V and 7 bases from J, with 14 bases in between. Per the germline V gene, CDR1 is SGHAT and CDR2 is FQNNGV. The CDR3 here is CASIAGTGNSPLHF. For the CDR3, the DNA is TGTGCCAGCATCGCCGGGACGGGAAATTCACCCCTCCACTTT.

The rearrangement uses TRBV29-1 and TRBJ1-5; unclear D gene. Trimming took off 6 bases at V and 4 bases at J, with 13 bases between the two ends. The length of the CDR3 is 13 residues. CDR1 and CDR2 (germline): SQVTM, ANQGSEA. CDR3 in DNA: TGCAGCGTCTCGAGGGAGATTAATCAGCCCCAGCATTTT. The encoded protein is CSVSREINQPQHF.

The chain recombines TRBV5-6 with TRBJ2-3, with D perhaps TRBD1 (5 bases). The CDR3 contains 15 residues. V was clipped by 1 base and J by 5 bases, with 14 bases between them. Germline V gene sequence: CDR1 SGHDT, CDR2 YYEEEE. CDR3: CASSLPGIQEDTQYF. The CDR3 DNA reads TGTGCCAGCAGCTTGCCAGGGATTCAGGAAGATACGCAGTATTTT.

The CDR3 sequence is CASSLGGATGSTDTQYF. CDR3 sequence (DNA): TGTGCCAGCAGCTTGGGAGGCGCCACCGGGAGCACAGATACGCAGTATTTT. The chain combines TRBV5-4 with TRBJ2-3; D is undetermined. With 0 bases removed from V and 0 bases from J, the gap between germline ends came to 14 bases. Germline V gives CDR1 SGHNT, CDR2 YYREEE (reference sequence). This CDR3 has 17 amino acids.

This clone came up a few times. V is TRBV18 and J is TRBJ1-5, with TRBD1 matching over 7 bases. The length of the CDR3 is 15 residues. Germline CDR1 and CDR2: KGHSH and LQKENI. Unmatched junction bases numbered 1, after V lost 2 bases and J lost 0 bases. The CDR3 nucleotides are TGTGCCAGCTCACCAACAGGGGATAGCAATCAGCCCCAGCATTTT. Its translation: CASSPTGDSNQPQHF.

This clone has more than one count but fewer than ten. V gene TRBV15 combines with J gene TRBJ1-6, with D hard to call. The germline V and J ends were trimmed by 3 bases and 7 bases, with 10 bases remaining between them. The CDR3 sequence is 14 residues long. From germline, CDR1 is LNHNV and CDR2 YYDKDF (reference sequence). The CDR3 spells CATSRGSKNSPLHF. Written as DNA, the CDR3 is TGTGCCACCAGCAGGGGCAGCAAGAATTCACCCCTCCACTTT.

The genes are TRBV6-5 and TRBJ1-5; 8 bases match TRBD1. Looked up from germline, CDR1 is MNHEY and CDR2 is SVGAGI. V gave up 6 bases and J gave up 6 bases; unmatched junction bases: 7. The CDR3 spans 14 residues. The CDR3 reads CASSSDRETQPQHF. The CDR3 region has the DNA TGTGCCAGCAGCTCGGACAGGGAAACTCAGCCCCAGCATTTT.

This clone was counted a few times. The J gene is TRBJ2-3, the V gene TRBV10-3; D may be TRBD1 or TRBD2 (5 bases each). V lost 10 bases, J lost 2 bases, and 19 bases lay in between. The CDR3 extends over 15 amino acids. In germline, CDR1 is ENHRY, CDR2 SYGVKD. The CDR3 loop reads CATDRGGRTTDTQYF. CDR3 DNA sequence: TGTGCCACCGATCGGGGCGGACGGACCACAGATACGCAGTATTTT.

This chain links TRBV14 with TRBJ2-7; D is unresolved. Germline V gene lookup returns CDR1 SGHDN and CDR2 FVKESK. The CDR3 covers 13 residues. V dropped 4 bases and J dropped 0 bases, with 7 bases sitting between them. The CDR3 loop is CASSPGPSYEQYF. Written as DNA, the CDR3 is TGTGCCAGCAGCCCCGGACCCTCCTACGAGCAGTACTTC. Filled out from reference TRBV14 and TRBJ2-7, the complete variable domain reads EAGVTQFPSHSVIEKGQTVTLRCDPISGHDNLYWYRRVMGKEIKFLLHFVKESKQDESGMPNNRFLAERTGGTYSTLKVQPAELEDSGVYFCASSPGPSYEQYFGPGTRLTVT.

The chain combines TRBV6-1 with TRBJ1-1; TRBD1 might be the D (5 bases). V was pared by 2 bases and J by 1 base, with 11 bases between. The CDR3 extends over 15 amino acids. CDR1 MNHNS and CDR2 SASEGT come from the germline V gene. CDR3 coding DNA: TGTGCCAGCAGTGAAACCGGGACGGAGAACACTGAAGCTTTCTTT. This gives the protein CASSETGTENTEAFF.

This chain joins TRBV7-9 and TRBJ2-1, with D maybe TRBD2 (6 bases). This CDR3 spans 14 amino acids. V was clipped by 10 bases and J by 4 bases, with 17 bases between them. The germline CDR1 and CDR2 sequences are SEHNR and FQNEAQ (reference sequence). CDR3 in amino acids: CAITLAFLYNEQFF. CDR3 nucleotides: TGTGCCATCACGCTAGCGTTTCTATACAATGAGCAGTTCTTC.

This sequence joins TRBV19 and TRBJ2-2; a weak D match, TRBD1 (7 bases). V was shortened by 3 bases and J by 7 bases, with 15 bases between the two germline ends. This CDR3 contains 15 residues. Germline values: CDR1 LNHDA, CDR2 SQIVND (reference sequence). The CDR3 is CASSIQGGGVGELFF. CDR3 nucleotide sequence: TGTGCCAGTAGTATCCAGGGGGGTGGCGTCGGGGAGCTGTTTTTT.